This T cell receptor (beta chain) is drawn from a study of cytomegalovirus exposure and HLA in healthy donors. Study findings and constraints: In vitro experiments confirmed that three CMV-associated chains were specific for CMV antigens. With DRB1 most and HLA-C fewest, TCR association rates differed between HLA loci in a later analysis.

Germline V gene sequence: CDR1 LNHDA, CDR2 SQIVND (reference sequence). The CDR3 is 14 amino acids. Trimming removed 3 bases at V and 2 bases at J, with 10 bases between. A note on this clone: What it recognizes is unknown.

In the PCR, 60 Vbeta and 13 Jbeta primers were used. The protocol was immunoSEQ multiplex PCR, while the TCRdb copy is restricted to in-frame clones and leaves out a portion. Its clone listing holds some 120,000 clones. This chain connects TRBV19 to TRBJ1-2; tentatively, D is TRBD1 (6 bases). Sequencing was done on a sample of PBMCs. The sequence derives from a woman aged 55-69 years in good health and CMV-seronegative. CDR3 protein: CASSIGTQNYGYTF. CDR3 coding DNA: TGTGCCAGTAGTATCGGGACACAAAACTATGGCTACACCTTC.